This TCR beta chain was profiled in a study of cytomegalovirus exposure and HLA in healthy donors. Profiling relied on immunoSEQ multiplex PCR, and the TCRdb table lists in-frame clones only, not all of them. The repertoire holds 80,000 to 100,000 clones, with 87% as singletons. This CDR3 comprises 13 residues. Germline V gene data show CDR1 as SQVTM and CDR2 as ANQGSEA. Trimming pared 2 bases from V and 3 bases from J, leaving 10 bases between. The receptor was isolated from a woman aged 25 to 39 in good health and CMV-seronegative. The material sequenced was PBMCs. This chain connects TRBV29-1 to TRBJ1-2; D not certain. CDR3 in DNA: TGCAGCGTTGAACGGGAAGGGTACTATGGCTACACCTTC. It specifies CSVEREGYYGYTF.